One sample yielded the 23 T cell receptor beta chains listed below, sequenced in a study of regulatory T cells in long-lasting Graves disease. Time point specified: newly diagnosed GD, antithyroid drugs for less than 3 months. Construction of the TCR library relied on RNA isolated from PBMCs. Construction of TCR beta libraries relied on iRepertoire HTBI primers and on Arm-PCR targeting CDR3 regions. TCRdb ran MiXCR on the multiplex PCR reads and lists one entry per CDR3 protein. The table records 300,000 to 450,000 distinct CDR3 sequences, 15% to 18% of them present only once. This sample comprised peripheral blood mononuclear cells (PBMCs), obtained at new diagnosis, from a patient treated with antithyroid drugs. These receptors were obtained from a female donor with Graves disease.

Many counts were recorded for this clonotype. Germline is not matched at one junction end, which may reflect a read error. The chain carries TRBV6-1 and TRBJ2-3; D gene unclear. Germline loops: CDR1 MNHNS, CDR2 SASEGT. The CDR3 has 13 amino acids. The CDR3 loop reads CAIRHTSTDTQYF. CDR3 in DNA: TGCGCCATTCGACACACTAGCACAGATACGCAGTATTTT.

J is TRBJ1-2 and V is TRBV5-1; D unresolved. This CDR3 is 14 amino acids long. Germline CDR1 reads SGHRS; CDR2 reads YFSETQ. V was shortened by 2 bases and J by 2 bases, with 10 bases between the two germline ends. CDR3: CASSFLISNYGYTF. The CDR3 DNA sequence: TGCGCCAGCAGCTTTCTTATATCCAACTATGGCTACACCTTC.

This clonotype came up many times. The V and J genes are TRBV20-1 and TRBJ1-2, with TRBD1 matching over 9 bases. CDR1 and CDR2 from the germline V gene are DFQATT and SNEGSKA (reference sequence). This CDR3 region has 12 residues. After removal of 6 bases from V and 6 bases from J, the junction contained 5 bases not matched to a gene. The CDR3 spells CSAPDRGHGYTF. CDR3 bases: TGCAGTGCACCGGACAGGGGCCATGGCTACACCTTC.

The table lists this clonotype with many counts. The CDR3, as DNA: TGTGCCAGCAGGGCTAGCGGGGGGTACAATGAGCAGTTCTTC. Residues: CASRASGGYNEQFF. J is TRBJ2-1 and V is TRBV2; the match to TRBD2 covers 11 bases. CDR1 is SNHLY, CDR2 FYNNEI, per germline. The J segment lost 4 bases and the V segment lost 6 bases, leaving 2 bases of the junction unmatched. The CDR3 spans 14 residues.

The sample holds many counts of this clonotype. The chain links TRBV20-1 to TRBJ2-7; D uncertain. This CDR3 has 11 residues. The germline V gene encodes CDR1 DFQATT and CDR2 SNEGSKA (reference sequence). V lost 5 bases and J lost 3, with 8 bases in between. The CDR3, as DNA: TGCAGTGCTGGCAGAAGCTACGAGCAGTACTTC. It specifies CSAGRSYEQYF.

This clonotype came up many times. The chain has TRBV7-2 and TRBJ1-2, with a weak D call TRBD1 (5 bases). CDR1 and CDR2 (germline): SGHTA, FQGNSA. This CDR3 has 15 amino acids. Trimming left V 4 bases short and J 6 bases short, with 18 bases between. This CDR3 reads CASSSQGNAINGYTF. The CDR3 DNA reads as TGTGCCAGCAGCTCCCAGGGAAATGCGATCAATGGCTACACCTTC.

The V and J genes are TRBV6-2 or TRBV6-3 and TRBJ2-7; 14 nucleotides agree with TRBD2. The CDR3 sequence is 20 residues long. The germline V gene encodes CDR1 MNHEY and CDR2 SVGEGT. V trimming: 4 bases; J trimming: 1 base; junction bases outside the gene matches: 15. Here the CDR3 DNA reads TGTGCCAGCAGTTGGCAGGGACTAGCGGGAGATTTCTATGGGTCCTACGAGCAGTACTTC. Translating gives CASSWQGLAGDFYGSYEQYF.

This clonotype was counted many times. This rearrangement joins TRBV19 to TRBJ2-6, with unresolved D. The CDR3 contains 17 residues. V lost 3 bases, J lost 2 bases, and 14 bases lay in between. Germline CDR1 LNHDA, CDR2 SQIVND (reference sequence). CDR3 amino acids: CASSILTTLTGANVLTF. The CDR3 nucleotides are TGTGCCAGTAGTATCCTCACTACCCTGACTGGGGCCAACGTCCTGACTTTC.

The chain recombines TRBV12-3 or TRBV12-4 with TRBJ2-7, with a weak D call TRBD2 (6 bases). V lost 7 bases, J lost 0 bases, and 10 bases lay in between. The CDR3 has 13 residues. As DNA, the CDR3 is TGTGCCAGCATGGAGGGGTCCTCCTACGAGCAGTACTTC. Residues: CASMEGSSYEQYF.

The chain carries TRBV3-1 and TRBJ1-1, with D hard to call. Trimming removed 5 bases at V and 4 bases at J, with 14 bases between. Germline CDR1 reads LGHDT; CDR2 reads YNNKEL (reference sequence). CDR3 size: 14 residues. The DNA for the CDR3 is TGTGCCAGCAGCTCCGGAGGCGGGCCCACTGAAGCTTTCTTT. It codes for CASSSGGGPTEAFF.

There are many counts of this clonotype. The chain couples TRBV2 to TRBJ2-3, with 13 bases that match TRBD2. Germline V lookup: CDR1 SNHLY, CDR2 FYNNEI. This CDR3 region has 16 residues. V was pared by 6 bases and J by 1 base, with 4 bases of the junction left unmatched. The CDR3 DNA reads TGTGCCAGCAGCAGGACTAGCGGGGGAGGCACAGATACGCAGTATTTT. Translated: CASSRTSGGGTDTQYF.

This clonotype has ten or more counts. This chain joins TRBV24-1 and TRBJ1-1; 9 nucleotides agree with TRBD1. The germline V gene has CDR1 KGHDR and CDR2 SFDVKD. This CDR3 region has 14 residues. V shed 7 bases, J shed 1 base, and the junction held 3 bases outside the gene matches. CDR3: CATRDRGGNTEAFF. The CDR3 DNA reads TGTGCCACCAGGGACAGGGGTGGGAACACTGAAGCTTTCTTT.

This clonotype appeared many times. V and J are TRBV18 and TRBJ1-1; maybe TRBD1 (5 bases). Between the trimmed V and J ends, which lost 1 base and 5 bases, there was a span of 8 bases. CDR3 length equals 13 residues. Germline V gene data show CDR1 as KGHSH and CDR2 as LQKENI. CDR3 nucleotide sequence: TGTGCCAGCTCACCACAGGGGAGGACTGAAGCTTTCTTT. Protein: CASSPQGRTEAFF.

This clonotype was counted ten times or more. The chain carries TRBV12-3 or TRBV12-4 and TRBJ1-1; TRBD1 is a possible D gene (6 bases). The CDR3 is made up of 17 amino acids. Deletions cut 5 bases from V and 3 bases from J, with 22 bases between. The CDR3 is CASSNPRRTVGDTEAFF. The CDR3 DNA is TGTGCCAGCAGTAACCCCCGTCGGACAGTCGGAGACACTGAAGCTTTCTTT.

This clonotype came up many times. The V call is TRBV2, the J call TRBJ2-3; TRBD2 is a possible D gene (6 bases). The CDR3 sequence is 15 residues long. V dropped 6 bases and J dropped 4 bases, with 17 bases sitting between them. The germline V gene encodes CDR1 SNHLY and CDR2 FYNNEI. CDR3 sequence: CASSVGGILADTQYF. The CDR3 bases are TGTGCCAGCAGCGTCGGAGGGATCCTAGCAGATACGCAGTATTTT.

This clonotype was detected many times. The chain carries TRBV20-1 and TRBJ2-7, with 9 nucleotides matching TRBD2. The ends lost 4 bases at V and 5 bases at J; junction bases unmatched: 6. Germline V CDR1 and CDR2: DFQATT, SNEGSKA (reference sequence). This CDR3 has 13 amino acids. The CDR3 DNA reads TGCAGTGCTACGCGGGAGGGCCGGAACGAGCAGTACTTC. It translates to CSATREGRNEQYF.

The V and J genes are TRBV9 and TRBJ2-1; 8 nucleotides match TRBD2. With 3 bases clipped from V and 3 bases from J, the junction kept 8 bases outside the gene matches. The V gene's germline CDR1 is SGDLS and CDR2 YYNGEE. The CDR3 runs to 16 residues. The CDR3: CASSGSGGGVYNEQFF. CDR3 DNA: TGTGCCAGCAGCGGGTCCGGGGGGGGTGTCTACAATGAGCAGTTCTTC.

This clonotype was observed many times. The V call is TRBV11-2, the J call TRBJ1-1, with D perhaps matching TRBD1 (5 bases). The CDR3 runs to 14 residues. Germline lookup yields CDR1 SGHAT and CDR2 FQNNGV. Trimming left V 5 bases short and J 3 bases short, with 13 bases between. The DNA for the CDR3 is TGTGCCAGCAGCCCCGGGGGGGGGTACACTGAAGCTTTCTTT. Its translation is CASSPGGGYTEAFF.

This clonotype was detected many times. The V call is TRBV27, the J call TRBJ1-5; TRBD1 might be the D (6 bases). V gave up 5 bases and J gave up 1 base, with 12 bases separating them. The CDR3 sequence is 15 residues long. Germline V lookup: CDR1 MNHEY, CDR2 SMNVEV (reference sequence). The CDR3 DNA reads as TGTGCCAGCAGTCCCCACAGGGTAAGCAATCAGCCCCAGCATTTT. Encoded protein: CASSPHRVSNQPQHF.

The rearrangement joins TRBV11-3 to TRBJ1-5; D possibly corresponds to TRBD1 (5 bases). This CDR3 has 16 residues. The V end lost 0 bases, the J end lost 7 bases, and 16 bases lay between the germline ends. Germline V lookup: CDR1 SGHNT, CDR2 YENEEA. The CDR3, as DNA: TGTGCCAGCAGCTTAGATCTAAGCCAGGGCGGCCAGCCCCAGCATTTT. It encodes CASSLDLSQGGQPQHF.

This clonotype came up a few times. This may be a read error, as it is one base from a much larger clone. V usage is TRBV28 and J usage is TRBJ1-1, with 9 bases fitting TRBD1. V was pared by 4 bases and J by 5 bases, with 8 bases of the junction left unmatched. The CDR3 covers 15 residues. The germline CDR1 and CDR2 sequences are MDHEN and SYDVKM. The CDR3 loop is CASSSTTGGCTEAFF. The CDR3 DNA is TGTGCCAGCAGTTCCACGACAGGGGGGTGTACTGAAGCTTTCTTT.

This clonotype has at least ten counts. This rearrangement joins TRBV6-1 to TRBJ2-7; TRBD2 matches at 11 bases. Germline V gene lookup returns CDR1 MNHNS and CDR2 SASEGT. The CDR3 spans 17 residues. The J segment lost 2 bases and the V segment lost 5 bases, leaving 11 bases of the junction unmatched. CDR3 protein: CASSRSGTSGPTYEQYF. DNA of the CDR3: TGTGCCAGCAGTCGCTCCGGGACTAGCGGACCTACCTACGAGCAGTACTTC.

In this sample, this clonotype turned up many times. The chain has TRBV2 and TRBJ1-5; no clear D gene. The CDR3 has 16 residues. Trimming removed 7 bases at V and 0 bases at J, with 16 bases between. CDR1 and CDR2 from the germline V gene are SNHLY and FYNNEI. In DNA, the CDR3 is TGTGCCAGCACCCCGGGCGGGGATTATAGCAATCAGCCCCAGCATTTT. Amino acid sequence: CASTPGGDYSNQPQHF.